This record covers a single TCR beta chain. CDR1 is MNHNS and CDR2 is SASEGT in the germline V gene. There are 16 residues in the CDR3. Trimming removed 0 bases at V and 4 bases at J, with 15 bases between. Authors' methods: Estimates of nucleated cell counts were drawn from the amplification of reference gene primers. The repertoire was sequenced with immunoSEQ multiplex PCR; TCRdb's copy has only in-frame clones and lacks some. V, J and clone size reflect that table, while D and trimming were determined from the DNA. The table shows almost 70,000 clones, with 88% occurring only once. The data originate from a study of blood T cell repertoires in COVID-19. Study summary: Some COVID-19 samples were acute and others convalescent; all came from the United States, Italy and Spain. Nucleic acid was either cDNA or gDNA, and it came from T cells, B-cell-depleted T cells, or PBMCs.

The sequence was obtained from a woman in her 70s with acute or convalescent COVID-19. The chain couples TRBV6-1 to TRBJ1-2; maybe TRBD1 (6 bases). The sequenced material came from peripheral blood. The CDR3 DNA is TGTGCCAGCAGTGAAGCGACCGGGACAACCATCTATGGCTACACCTTC. It codes for CASSEATGTTIYGYTF.